Listed below are T cell receptor beta chains from one sample, sequenced in a study of CD8 T cells in Susac syndrome. MiXCR, applied by TCRdb to the immunoSEQ multiplex PCR reads, yields one record per CDR3 protein. Of approximately 180,000 distinct CDR3 sequences listed, approximately 94% are singletons. The sequenced sample was CD4+ T cells from PBMCs. The receptors originated from a human donor with multiple sclerosis. Each CDR3 is given with its conserved first and last residue. Fields, in order: CDR3 length, V gene, D gene, J gene, clone size, CDR3 protein, CDR3 DNA. A D gene is named only where the DNA matches it firmly. The size of a clone is reported for some rows only, either as once, few or many, or as a class for expanded clones.

>15|TRBV30|NA|TRBJ2-3|NA
CAWSVTGLPTDTQYF
TGTGCCTGGAGTGTAACAGGGCTACCCACAGATACGCAGTATTTT
>14|TRBV20-1|NA|TRBJ1-5|NA
CSAYRAASNQPQHF
TGCAGTGCGTATCGGGCAGCCAGCAATCAGCCCCAGCATTTT
>14|TRBV27|TRBD1|TRBJ1-5|NA
CASSVRDRDQPQHF
TGTGCCAGCAGTGTCCGGGACAGAGATCAGCCCCAGCATTTT
>13|TRBV30|NA|TRBJ2-7|once
CAWSGSGDYEQYF
TGTGCCTGGAGCGGGTCAGGGGACTACGAGCAGTACTTC
>16|TRBV14|TRBD2|TRBJ2-3|NA
CASSPIGGRAEDTQYF
TGTGCCAGCAGCCCCATTGGGGGGAGGGCTGAAGATACGCAGTATTTT
>14|TRBV4-1|TRBD1|TRBJ2-7|NA
CASSQPGQRYEQYF
TGCGCCAGCAGCCAACCGGGACAGCGCTACGAGCAGTACTTC
>15|TRBV13|NA|TRBJ2-3|NA
CASSDPGLGTDTQYF
TGTGCCAGCAGCGACCCGGGGCTTGGCACAGATACGCAGTATTTT
>15|TRBV6-2/TRBV6-3|NA|TRBJ2-1|NA
CASSPTVGAYNEQFF
TGTGCCAGCAGCCCCACTGTGGGGGCCTACAATGAGCAGTTCTTC
>14|TRBV9|NA|TRBJ2-7|NA
CASSSDTEPYEQYF
TGTGCCAGCAGCTCGGACACCGAACCGTACGAGCAGTACTTC
>15|TRBV5-1|NA|TRBJ1-2|NA
CASSLGPDARTGYTF
TGCGCCAGCAGCTTGGGACCTGACGCGCGAACGGGCTACACCTTC
>12|TRBV12-3/TRBV12-4|NA|TRBJ1-1|NA
CASSRRNTEAFF
TGTGCCAGCAGTCGACGGAACACTGAAGCTTTCTTT
>14|TRBV7-9|NA|TRBJ2-1|NA
CASSLGSSNDEQFF
TGTGCCAGCAGCTTGGGGTCCTCCAACGATGAGCAGTTCTTC
>17|TRBV18|TRBD1|TRBJ1-5|NA
CASSADRALMGNQPQHF
TGTGCCAGCTCAGCGGACAGGGCCCTTATGGGAAATCAGCCCCAGCATTTT
>13|TRBV12-3/TRBV12-4|NA|TRBJ1-1|NA
CASSPRAPTEAFF
TGTGCCAGCAGTCCGCGGGCCCCCACTGAAGCTTTCTTT
>13|TRBV19|NA|TRBJ1-6|NA
CATGAAYNSPLHF
TGTGCCACGGGCGCGGCGTATAATTCACCCCTCCACTTT
>17|TRBV4-3|TRBD2|TRBJ2-3|NA
CASSQGIAGTSTDTQYF
TGCGCCAGCAGCCAGGGTATAGCGGGGACTAGCACAGATACGCAGTATTTT
>13|TRBV29-1|TRBD1|TRBJ2-7|NA
CSVMVRTGIEQYF
TGCAGCGTTATGGTCCGGACAGGGATCGAGCAGTACTTC
>13|TRBV7-8|NA|TRBJ2-1|NA
CASSLRTDNEQFF
TGTGCCAGCAGCTTAAGGACAGACAATGAGCAGTTCTTC
>13|TRBV28|TRBD1|TRBJ2-5|few
CASSRDRQETQYF
TGTGCCAGCAGTCGGGACAGACAAGAGACCCAGTACTTC
>15|TRBV10-3|NA|TRBJ2-5|NA
CAISGALRSQETQYF
TGTGCCATCAGCGGGGCGTTAAGGTCTCAAGAGACCCAGTACTTC
>14|TRBV6-5|NA|TRBJ2-2|NA
CASSASSVAGELFF
TGTGCCAGCAGTGCCTCTAGCGTCGCCGGGGAGCTGTTTTTT
>13|TRBV30|NA|TRBJ1-6|NA
CAWTRGSNSPLHF
TGTGCCTGGACTCGGGGATCTAATTCACCCCTCCACTTT
>16|TRBV6-2/TRBV6-3|NA|TRBJ2-1|NA
CASSFPRVSSYNEQFF
TGTGCCAGCAGTTTCCCCCGAGTCAGTTCCTACAATGAGCAGTTCTTC
>16|TRBV7-6|TRBD1|TRBJ2-5|NA
CASSSTGATVQETQYF
TGTGCCAGCAGCTCGACAGGGGCCACCGTCCAAGAGACCCAGTACTTC
>13|TRBV30|NA|TRBJ2-7|NA
CAWSSTPPGYQYF
TGTGCCTGGAGTTCCACACCCCCGGGGTACCAGTACTTC
>13|TRBV5-1|NA|TRBJ1-1|NA
CASGAQSGTEAFF
TGCGCCAGCGGAGCCCAAAGTGGCACTGAAGCTTTCTTT
>16|TRBV20-1|TRBD1|TRBJ2-3|NA
CSAGGIRDRGGDTQYF
TGCAGTGCCGGAGGGATCCGGGACAGGGGCGGAGATACGCAGTATTTT
>15|TRBV25-1|NA|TRBJ1-2|NA
CASSETRGSVGGYTF
TGTGCCAGCAGTGAAACGCGAGGGTCTGTGGGTGGCTACACCTTC
>15|TRBV6-5|NA|TRBJ2-3|NA
CASSQTRGVTDTQYF
TGTGCCAGCAGTCAAACGAGGGGGGTCACAGATACGCAGTATTTT
>16|TRBV30|NA|TRBJ1-3|NA
CAWSVRAGTVGNTIYF
TGTGCCTGGAGTGTACGGGCAGGGACCGTTGGAAACACCATATATTTT
>15|TRBV29-1|TRBD1|TRBJ2-3|NA
CSVAGTGTGGNTQYF
TGCAGCGTTGCGGGCACCGGGACAGGGGGAAATACGCAGTATTTT
>16|TRBV25-1|NA|TRBJ2-1|NA
CASSDVGGITYNEQFF
TGTGCCAGCAGTGACGTCGGGGGCATTACCTACAATGAGCAGTTCTTC
>16|TRBV15|TRBD1|TRBJ2-7|NA
CATSREGGQGAYEQYF
TGTGCCACCAGCAGGGAGGGGGGACAGGGGGCCTACGAGCAGTACTTC
>11|TRBV2|NA|TRBJ2-3|NA
CASSGWDTQYF
TGTGCCAGCAGTGGTTGGGATACGCAGTATTTT
>11|TRBV6-2/TRBV6-3|NA|TRBJ1-1|NA
CASMGVSQAFF
TGTGCCAGCATGGGGGTTTCTCAAGCTTTCTTT
>13|TRBV20-1|NA|TRBJ2-7|NA
CSATEYGSYEQYF
TGCAGTGCCACAGAATACGGCTCCTACGAGCAGTACTTC
>13|TRBV29-1|NA|TRBJ2-3|NA
CSVAGRATDTQYF
TGCAGCGTTGCGGGCAGGGCCACAGATACGCAGTATTTT
>18|TRBV30|TRBD1|TRBJ1-6|NA
CAWSRWDRGPGRNSPLHF
TGTGCCTGGAGTCGATGGGACAGGGGACCCGGCCGGAATTCACCCCTCCACTTT
>10|TRBV20-1|NA|TRBJ2-5|NA
CSARGSAQYF
TGCAGTGCTAGAGGGTCGGCCCAGTACTTC
>16|TRBV7-9|TRBD2|TRBJ2-1|NA
CASRIGGGNSYNEQFF
TGTGCCAGCAGGATAGGCGGGGGGAACTCCTACAATGAGCAGTTCTTC
>15|TRBV5-1|NA|TRBJ2-5|NA
CASSLRGLPQETQYF
TGCGCCAGCAGCCTAAGAGGACTACCTCAAGAGACCCAGTACTTC
>15|TRBV15|NA|TRBJ2-2|NA
CATSRAVTNTGELFF
TGTGCCACCAGCAGAGCGGTCACAAACACCGGGGAGCTGTTTTTT
>11|TRBV24-1|NA|TRBJ1-2|NA
CATSRGSGYTF
TGTGCCACCAGTCGGGGCTCTGGCTACACCTTC
>16|TRBV7-6|TRBD2|TRBJ2-1|NA
CASSLGSGGAINEQFF
TGTGCCAGCAGCTTAGGTAGCGGGGGGGCCATAAATGAGCAGTTCTTC
>12|TRBV29-1|NA|TRBJ2-3|NA
CSVEDASDTQYF
TGCAGCGTTGAAGATGCATCAGATACGCAGTATTTT
>14|TRBV9|NA|TRBJ2-5|NA
CASSRGTSGETQYF
TGTGCCAGCAGCAGGGGTACCTCGGGGGAGACCCAGTACTTC
>14|TRBV14|TRBD2|TRBJ2-7|NA
CASSQSGLAIEQYF
TGTGCCAGCAGCCAATCCGGACTAGCGATCGAGCAGTACTTC
>15|TRBV2|NA|TRBJ2-5|NA
CASGPGPQVGETQYF
TGTGCCAGCGGTCCGGGTCCTCAGGTGGGGGAGACCCAGTACTTC
>13|TRBV20-1|NA|TRBJ1-2|NA
CSARDQSNYGYTF
TGCAGTGCTAGAGATCAGAGTAACTATGGCTACACCTTC
>16|TRBV30|TRBD2|TRBJ2-7|NA
CAWRPHAGLETNEQYF
TGTGCCTGGAGGCCTCACGCAGGACTAGAAACTAACGAGCAGTACTTC
>16|TRBV2|TRBD2|TRBJ2-1|NA
CASSGLAGASYNEQFF
TGTGCCAGCAGCGGACTAGCGGGGGCTTCCTACAATGAGCAGTTCTTC
>13|TRBV5-1|NA|TRBJ2-5|NA
CASSLGGYETQYF
TGCGCCAGCAGCTTGGGGGGCTATGAGACCCAGTACTTC
>15|TRBV7-2|NA|TRBJ2-3|NA
CASSLDHREVNTQYF
TGTGCCAGCAGCTTAGACCACAGGGAGGTGAATACGCAGTATTTT
>13|TRBV20-1|NA|TRBJ2-1|NA
CSGGGTGYNEQFF
TGCAGTGGCGGGGGAACAGGGTACAATGAGCAGTTCTTC
>15|TRBV6-6|NA|TRBJ1-5|NA
CASTRGSPEYQPQHF
TGTGCCAGCACGCGGGGATCTCCAGAGTATCAGCCCCAGCATTTT
>14|TRBV15|NA|TRBJ1-5|NA
CATSTGLSIQPQHF
TGTGCCACCAGCACCGGGCTGAGTATCCAGCCCCAGCATTTT
>15|TRBV5-1|TRBD1|TRBJ1-1|NA
CASSAGQLGGTEAFF
TGCGCCAGCAGCGCGGGACAGTTGGGAGGCACTGAAGCTTTCTTT
>15|TRBV7-9|NA|TRBJ1-4|NA
CASSLAEGSNEKLFF
TGTGCCAGCAGCTTAGCGGAGGGGTCTAATGAAAAACTGTTTTTT
>14|TRBV28|NA|TRBJ2-7|NA
CASSPGVSSYEQYF
TGTGCCAGCAGCCCAGGGGTCAGCTCCTACGAGCAGTACTTC